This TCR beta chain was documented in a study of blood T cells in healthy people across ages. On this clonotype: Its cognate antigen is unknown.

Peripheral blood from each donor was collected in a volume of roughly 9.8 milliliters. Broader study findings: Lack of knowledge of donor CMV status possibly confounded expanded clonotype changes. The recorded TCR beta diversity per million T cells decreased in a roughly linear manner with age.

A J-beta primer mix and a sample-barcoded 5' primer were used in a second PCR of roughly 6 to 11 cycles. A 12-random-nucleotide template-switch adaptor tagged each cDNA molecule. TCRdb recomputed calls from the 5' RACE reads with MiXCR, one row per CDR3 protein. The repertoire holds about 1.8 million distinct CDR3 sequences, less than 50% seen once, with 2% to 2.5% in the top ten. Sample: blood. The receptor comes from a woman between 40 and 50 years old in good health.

CDR3 nucleotide sequence: TGTGCCAGCAGCTTAGAGCAGAGCTACAATGAGCAGTTCTTC. As protein: CASSLEQSYNEQFF. The chain joins TRBV11-3 to TRBJ2-1; no reliable D call. Germline CDR1 is SGHNT and CDR2 is YENEEA. Deletions cut 0 bases from V and 3 bases from J, with 6 bases between. The CDR3 spans 14 residues.